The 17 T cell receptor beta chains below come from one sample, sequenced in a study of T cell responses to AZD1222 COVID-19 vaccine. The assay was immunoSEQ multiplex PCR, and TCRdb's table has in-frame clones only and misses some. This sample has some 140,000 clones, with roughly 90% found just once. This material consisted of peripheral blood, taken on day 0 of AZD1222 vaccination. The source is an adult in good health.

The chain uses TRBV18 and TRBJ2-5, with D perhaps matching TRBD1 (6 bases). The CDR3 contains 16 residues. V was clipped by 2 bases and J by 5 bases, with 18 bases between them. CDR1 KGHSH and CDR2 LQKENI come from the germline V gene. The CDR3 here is CASSPAGQKLGETQYF. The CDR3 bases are TGTGCCAGCTCACCAGCCGGACAGAAACTGGGGGAGACCCAGTACTTC. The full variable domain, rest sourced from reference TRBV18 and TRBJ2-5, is NAGVMQNPRHLVRRRGQEARLRCSPMKGHSHVYWYRQLPEEGLKFMVYLQKENIIDESGMPKERFSAEFPKEGPSILRIQQVVRGDSAAYFCASSPAGQKLGETQYFGPGTRLLVL.

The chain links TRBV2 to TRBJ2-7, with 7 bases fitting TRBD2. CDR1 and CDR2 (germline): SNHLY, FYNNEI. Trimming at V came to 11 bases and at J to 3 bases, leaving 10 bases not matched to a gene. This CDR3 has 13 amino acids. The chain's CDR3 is CACHGGRIYEQYF. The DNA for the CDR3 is TGTGCCTGCCACGGGGGGAGGATCTACGAGCAGTACTTC.

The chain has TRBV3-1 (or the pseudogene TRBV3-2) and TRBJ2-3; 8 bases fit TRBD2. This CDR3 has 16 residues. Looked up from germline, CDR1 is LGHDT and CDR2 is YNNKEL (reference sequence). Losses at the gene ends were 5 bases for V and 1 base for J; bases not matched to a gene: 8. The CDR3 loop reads CASSETPTSGTDTQYF. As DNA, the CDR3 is TGTGCCAGCAGCGAGACCCCGACTAGCGGCACAGATACGCAGTATTTT.

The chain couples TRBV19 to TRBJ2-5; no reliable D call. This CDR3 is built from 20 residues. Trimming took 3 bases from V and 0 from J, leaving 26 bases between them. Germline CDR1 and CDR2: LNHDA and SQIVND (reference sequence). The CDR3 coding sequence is TGTGCCAGTAGTATTCGGGCTGGGGTATACAACCCTTGGTACCAAGAGACCCAGTACTTC. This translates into CASSIRAGVYNPWYQETQYF.

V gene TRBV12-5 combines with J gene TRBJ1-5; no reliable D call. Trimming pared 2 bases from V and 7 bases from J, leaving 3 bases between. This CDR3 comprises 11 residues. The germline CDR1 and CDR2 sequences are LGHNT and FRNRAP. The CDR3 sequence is CASGLTQPQHF. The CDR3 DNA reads TGTGCTAGTGGTTTGACACAGCCCCAGCATTTT. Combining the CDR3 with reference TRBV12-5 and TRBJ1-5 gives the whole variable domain DARVTQTPRHKVTEMGQEVTMRCQPILGHNTVFWYRQTMMQGLELLAYFRNRAPLDDSGMPKDRFSAEMPDATLATLKIQPSEPRDSAVYFCASGLTQPQHFGDGTRLSIL.

The CDR3: CAISETTTPQNTDTQYF. The CDR3 DNA reads as TGTGCCATCAGTGAGACTACAACCCCTCAAAACACAGATACGCAGTATTTT. V and J are TRBV10-3 and TRBJ2-3, with D uncertain. The V gene's germline CDR1 is ENHRY and CDR2 SYGVKD. V lost 2 bases, J lost 2 bases, and 17 bases lay in between. The CDR3 totals 17 residues.

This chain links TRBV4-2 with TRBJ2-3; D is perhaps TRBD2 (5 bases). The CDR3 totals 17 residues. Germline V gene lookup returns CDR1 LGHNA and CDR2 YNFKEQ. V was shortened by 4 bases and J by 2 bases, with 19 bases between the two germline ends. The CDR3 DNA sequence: TGTGCCAGCAGCCTCACCCTTGGGAGTACCTACACAGATACGCAGTATTTT. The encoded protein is CASSLTLGSTYTDTQYF.

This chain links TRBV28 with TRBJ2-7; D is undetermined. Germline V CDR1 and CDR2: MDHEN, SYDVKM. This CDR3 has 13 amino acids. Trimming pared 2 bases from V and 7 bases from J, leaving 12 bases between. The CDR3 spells CASSLTRKQEQYF. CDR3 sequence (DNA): TGTGCCAGCAGTTTAACACGTAAGCAGGAGCAGTACTTC.

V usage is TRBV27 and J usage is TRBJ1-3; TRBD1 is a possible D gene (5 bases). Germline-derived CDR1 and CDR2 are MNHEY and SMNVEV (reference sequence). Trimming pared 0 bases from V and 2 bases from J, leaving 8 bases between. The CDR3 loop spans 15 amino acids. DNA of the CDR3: TGTGCCAGCAGTTTATCAGGAGGGGCTGGAAACACCATATATTTT. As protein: CASSLSGGAGNTIYF.

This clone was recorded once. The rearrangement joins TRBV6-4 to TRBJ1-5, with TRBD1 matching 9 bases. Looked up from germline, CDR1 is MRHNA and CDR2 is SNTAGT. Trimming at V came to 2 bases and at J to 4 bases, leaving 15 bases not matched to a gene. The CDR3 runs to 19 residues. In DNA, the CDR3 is TGTGCCAGCAGTGACCCGAACCCGCCCACGGGACAGGGAAATCAGCCCCAGCATTTT. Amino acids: CASSDPNPPTGQGNQPQHF.

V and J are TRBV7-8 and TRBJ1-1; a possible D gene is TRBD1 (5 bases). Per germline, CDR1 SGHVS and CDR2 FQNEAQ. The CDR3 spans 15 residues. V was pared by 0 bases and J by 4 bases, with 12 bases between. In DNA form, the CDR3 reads TGTGCCAGCAGCTTAGCAAGGTGGGGGGTCACTGAAGCTTTCTTT. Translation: CASSLARWGVTEAFF.

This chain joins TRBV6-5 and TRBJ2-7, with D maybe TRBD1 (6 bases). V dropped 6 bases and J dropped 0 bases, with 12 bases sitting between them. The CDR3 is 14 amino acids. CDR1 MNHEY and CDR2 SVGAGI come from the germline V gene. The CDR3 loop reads CASRPDSGSYEQYF. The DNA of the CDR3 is TGTGCCAGCAGACCGGACAGCGGCTCCTACGAGCAGTACTTC.

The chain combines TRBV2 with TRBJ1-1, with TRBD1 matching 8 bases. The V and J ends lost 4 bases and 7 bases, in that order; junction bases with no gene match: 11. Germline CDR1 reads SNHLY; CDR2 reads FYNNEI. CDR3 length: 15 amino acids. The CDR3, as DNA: TGTGCCAGCAGTGGTTCTTGGACAGGGAGACTTGAAGCTTTCTTT. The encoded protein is CASSGSWTGRLEAFF.

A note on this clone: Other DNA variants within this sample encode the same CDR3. The CDR3 DNA reads TGCAGTGCGAGGGGTTACAATGAGCAGTTCTTC. Encoded protein: CSARGYNEQFF. This chain connects TRBV20-1 to TRBJ2-1; D is perhaps TRBD1 or TRBD2 (5 bases each). This CDR3 comprises 11 residues. The germline CDR1 and CDR2 sequences are DFQATT and SNEGSKA (reference sequence). V was trimmed by 6 bases and J by 4 bases, leaving 7 bases between them.

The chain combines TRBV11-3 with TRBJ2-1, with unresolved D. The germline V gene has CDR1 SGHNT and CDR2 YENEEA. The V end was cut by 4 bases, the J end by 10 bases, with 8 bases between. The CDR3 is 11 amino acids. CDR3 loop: CASSSSPEQFF. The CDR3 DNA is TGTGCCAGCAGCTCCTCCCCCGAGCAGTTCTTC.

The CDR3 loop reads CASSLRSTDTQYF. In DNA form, the CDR3 reads TGTGCCAGCAGTTTGCGCAGCACAGATACGCAGTATTTT. The chain employs TRBV28 and TRBJ2-3; D uncertain. V lost 3 bases to trimming and J lost 0 bases, with 4 bases between them. CDR3 length equals 13 residues. CDR1 MDHEN and CDR2 SYDVKM come from the germline V gene.

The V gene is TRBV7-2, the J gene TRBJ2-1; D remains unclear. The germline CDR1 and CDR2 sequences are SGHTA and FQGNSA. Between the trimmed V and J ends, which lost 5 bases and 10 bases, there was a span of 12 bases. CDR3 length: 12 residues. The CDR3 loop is CASSPGIHEQFF. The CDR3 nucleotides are TGTGCCAGCAGCCCCGGCATACACGAGCAGTTCTTC.